The 9 T cell receptor beta chains listed next were all sequenced from one sample in a study of chemoradiotherapy in HPV16-positive cancers (dated by TCRdb to between 2022 and 2023). The method was the immunoSEQ multiplex PCR assay. Here the immuneACCESS table is served through TCRdb, limited to in-frame sequences with V and J called. Missing clones are a known gap in these copies; in checked studies unresolved V genes cover under half, and the rest lacks a known reason. This sample gives roughly 1,700 clones in total; around 84% of them show up just once. About 9% of the sample lies in the top ten. The specimen comprised tumor tissue, sampled from a patient who underwent chemoradiotherapy. The origin of the receptors is a human donor with HPV-associated anogenital cancer.

The V and J genes are TRBV7-9 and TRBJ2-1; TRBD2 agrees at 9 bases. V trimming: 5 bases; J trimming: 3 bases; junction bases outside the gene matches: 8. The CDR3 totals 16 residues. The germline CDR1 and CDR2 sequences are SEHNR and FQNEAQ (reference sequence). The CDR3 is CASSPSLAGYYNEQFF. CDR3 DNA sequence: TGTGCCAGCAGCCCCTCCCTAGCGGGGTACTACAATGAGCAGTTCTTC.

This clone occurred once. The chain employs TRBV5-1 and TRBJ2-1; TRBD2 is a possible D gene (6 bases). V lost 5 bases and J 5 bases, leaving 20 bases between the germline ends. From germline, CDR1 is SGHRS and CDR2 YFSETQ. The CDR3 runs 16 residues. The CDR3 sequence is CASRAGGPIRDNEQFF. Here the CDR3 DNA reads TGCGCCAGCAGGGCCGGGGGACCCATTAGAGACAATGAGCAGTTCTTC.

This sequence joins TRBV15 and TRBJ2-6; D gene unclear. Trimming took 0 bases from V and 2 from J, leaving 5 bases between them. This CDR3 has 15 amino acids. CDR1 is LNHNV, CDR2 YYDKDF, per germline (reference sequence). The CDR3 reads CATSRDVPGANVLTF. DNA of the CDR3: TGTGCCACCAGCAGAGATGTCCCTGGGGCCAACGTCCTGACTTTC.

This chain's CDR3 is CASSLGLAVIETQYF. The CDR3 DNA reads as TGTGCCAGCAGCCTGGGACTAGCGGTCATAGAGACCCAGTACTTC. V is TRBV11-3 and J is TRBJ2-5; TRBD2 matches 11 bases. Trimming at V came to 5 bases and at J to 4 bases, leaving 6 bases not matched to a gene. CDR1 and CDR2 from the germline V gene are SGHNT and YENEEA. The CDR3 totals 15 residues.

The chain joins TRBV30 to TRBJ2-4; D is undetermined. The V and J ends lost 1 base and 1 base respectively, with 11 bases between them. Per germline, CDR1 GTSNPN and CDR2 SVGIG (reference sequence). The CDR3 spans 15 residues. The CDR3 DNA reads as TGTGCCTGGAGTGAAGACCGCCAGGCCAAAAACATTCAGTACTTC. The encoded protein is CAWSEDRQAKNIQYF. Combining the CDR3 with reference TRBV30 and TRBJ2-4 gives the whole variable domain SQTIHQWPATLVQPVGSPLSLECTVEGTSNPNLYWYRQAAGRGLQLLFYSVGIGQISSEVPQNLSASRPQDRQFILSSKKLLLSDSGFYLCAWSEDRQAKNIQYFGAGTRLSVL.

This clone has a single count. The chain joins TRBV28 to TRBJ1-4; 7 nucleotides line up with TRBD1. CDR1 is MDHEN, CDR2 SYDVKM, per germline. The CDR3 extends over 15 amino acids. The V gene end was trimmed by 2 bases and the J gene end by 11 bases; junction bases not matched to a gene: 11. This CDR3 reads CASSLGRGELGKLFF. For the CDR3, the DNA is TGTGCCAGCAGTTTAGGCAGGGGGGAGTTGGGGAAACTGTTTTTT.

The table lists this clone with a few counts. The chain joins TRBV5-4 to TRBJ2-3; tentatively, D is TRBD2 (7 bases). CDR3 length: 14 residues. Germline V CDR1 and CDR2: SGHNT, YYREEE (reference sequence). Trimming removed 2 bases from V and 5 bases from J, with 12 bases in between. The chain's CDR3 is CASSLRGGIDTQYF. CDR3 in DNA: TGTGCCAGCAGCTTAAGGGGGGGAATAGATACGCAGTATTTT.

CDR3 DNA: TGCGCCAGCAGCTTGGGCTCGCAAGAGACCCAGTACTTC. Translating it yields CASSLGSQETQYF. The rearrangement links TRBV5-1 to TRBJ2-5; no reliable D call. The CDR3 totals 13 residues. Germline assignment: CDR1 SGHRS and CDR2 YFSETQ. The ends were cut back, 0 bases at V and 2 bases at J, with 5 bases in the middle.

This clone was detected a few times. DNA of the CDR3: TGTGCCACCAGCTCTACTAGCGGGGGGGCCAATGAGCAGTTCTTC. This sequence encodes CATSSTSGGANEQFF. V is TRBV15 and J is TRBJ2-1; 13 bases are a match to TRBD2. The V and J ends lost 5 bases and 6 bases, in that order; junction bases with no gene match: 4. Germline V gene sequence: CDR1 LNHNV, CDR2 YYDKDF (reference sequence). The CDR3 runs to 15 residues.